The 8 T cell receptor beta chains below all came from one sample that was sequenced in a study of T cells after somatic rescue of genetic block. Assay: immunoSEQ multiplex PCR; the TCRdb copy retains only in-frame clones and omits some. The sample holds roughly 51,000 clones, approximately 96% seen once. Material: peripheral blood mononuclear cells (PBMCs). Receptor source: a child under two years old.

The chain combines TRBV7-2 with TRBJ2-1; the match to TRBD2 covers 9 bases. This CDR3 region has 15 residues. Trimming cost V 1 base and J 7 bases; bases outside gene matches: 5. The germline V gene has CDR1 SGHTA and CDR2 FQGNSA. CDR3 region: CASSLVAGGSNEQFF. For the CDR3, the DNA is TGTGCCAGCAGCTTAGTCGCGGGAGGGAGTAATGAGCAGTTCTTC.

The chain's CDR3 is CASSLTSGTGELFF. For the CDR3, the DNA is TGTGCCAGCAGCTTGACTAGCGGGACCGGGGAGCTGTTTTTT. The chain employs TRBV11-2 and TRBJ2-2; 10 nucleotides align to TRBD2. This CDR3 is built from 14 residues. The junction had 0 bases not matched to a gene; V was cut back by 3 bases and J by 5 bases. Germline V gene sequence: CDR1 SGHAT, CDR2 FQNNGV.

The chain recombines TRBV19 with TRBJ2-3; possibly TRBD2 for D (6 bases). Germline CDR1 is LNHDA and CDR2 is SQIVND (reference sequence). CDR3 length equals 14 residues. Trimming removed 6 bases from V and 2 bases from J, with 12 bases in between. This CDR3 reads CASSTREVTDTQYF. Written as DNA, the CDR3 is TGTGCCAGTAGCACTAGGGAGGTCACAGATACGCAGTATTTT.

The chain recombines TRBV5-6 with TRBJ2-7; 10 nucleotides match TRBD2. CDR1 and CDR2 (germline): SGHDT, YYEEEE. The CDR3 is 13 residues long. V lost 5 bases, J lost 4 bases, and 3 bases stayed unmatched. CDR3 DNA sequence: TGTGCCAGCAGTGTTAGCGGGAGGTACGAGCAGTACTTC. This sequence encodes CASSVSGRYEQYF.

This clone appeared a few times. The genes are TRBV2 and TRBJ2-6; perhaps TRBD1 as D (6 bases). V gave up 1 base and J gave up 0 bases, with 7 bases separating them. The germline V gene has CDR1 SNHLY and CDR2 FYNNEI. This CDR3 contains 16 residues. CDR3 in amino acids: CASSEGRGSGANVLTF. DNA for the CDR3: TGTGCCAGCAGTGAAGGCAGGGGCTCTGGGGCCAACGTCCTGACTTTC. The whole variable domain, remainder taken from reference TRBV2 and TRBJ2-6, is EPEVTQTPSHQVTQMGQEVILRCVPISNHLYFYWYRQILGQKVEFLVSFYNNEISEKSEIFDDQFSVERPDGSNFTLKIRSTKLEDSAMYFCASSEGRGSGANVLTFGAGSRLTVL.

The chain employs TRBV4-3 and TRBJ2-3; TRBD1 matches at 7 bases. There are 15 residues in the CDR3. CDR1 is LGHNA and CDR2 is YSLEER in the germline V gene. V lost 4 bases to trimming and J lost 1 base; unmatched junction nucleotides: 5. The CDR3 DNA follows: TGCGCCAGCAGCCCAACGACAGGGCGCACAGATACGCAGTATTTT. It encodes CASSPTTGRTDTQYF.

The chain has TRBV29-1 and TRBJ2-7, with unresolved D. This CDR3 is built from 14 residues. Between the trimmed V and J ends, which lost 7 bases and 0 bases, there was a span of 16 bases. Germline-derived CDR1 and CDR2 are SQVTM and ANQGSEA. The CDR3 nucleotides read TGCAGCGCCACCGACCGGTTTAGCTCCTACGAGCAGTACTTC. Protein: CSATDRFSSYEQYF.

The chain is built from TRBV28 and TRBJ1-5; D is undetermined. CDR1 and CDR2 (germline): MDHEN, SYDVKM. The length of the CDR3 is 14 residues. The V and J ends lost 7 bases and 0 bases respectively, with 10 bases between them. The DNA of the CDR3 is TGTGCCAGCACTGGGCCTTATAGCAATCAGCCCCAGCATTTT. Amino acids: CASTGPYSNQPQHF. The whole variable domain, filled in from reference TRBV28 and TRBJ1-5, reads DVKVTQSSRYLVKRTGEKVFLECVQDMDHENMFWYRQDPGLGLRLIYFSYDVKMKEKGDIPEGYSVSREKKERFSLILESASTNQTSMYLCASTGPYSNQPQHFGDGTRLSIL.